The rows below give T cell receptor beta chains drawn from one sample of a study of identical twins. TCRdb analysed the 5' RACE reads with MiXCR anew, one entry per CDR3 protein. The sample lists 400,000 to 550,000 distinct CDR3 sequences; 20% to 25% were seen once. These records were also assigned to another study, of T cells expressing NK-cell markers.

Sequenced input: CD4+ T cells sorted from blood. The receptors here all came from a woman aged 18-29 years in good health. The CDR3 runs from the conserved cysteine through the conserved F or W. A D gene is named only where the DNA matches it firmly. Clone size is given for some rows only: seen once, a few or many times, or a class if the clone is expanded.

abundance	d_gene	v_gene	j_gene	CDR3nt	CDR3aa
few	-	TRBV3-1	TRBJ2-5	TGTGCCAGCAGCCAAGAAGGTGAAGGGACCCAGTACTTC	CASSQEGEGTQYF
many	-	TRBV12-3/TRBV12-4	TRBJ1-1	TGTGCCAGCAACAACAGGGAAATGAACACTGAAGCTTTCTTT	CASNNREMNTEAFF
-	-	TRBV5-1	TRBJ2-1	TGCGCCAGCAGCTTTGGTGAAGGGGGGCCACTCAATGAGCAGTTCTTC	CASSFGEGGPLNEQFF
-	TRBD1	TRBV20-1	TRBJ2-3	TGCAGTGCTGCCGGGACAGGGGGAGTCACAGATACGCAGTATTTT	CSAAGTGGVTDTQYF
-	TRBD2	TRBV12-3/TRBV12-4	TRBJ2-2	TGTGCCAGCAAAAGGACTAGCGGGAGTAGTACCGGGGAGCTGTTTTTT	CASKRTSGSSTGELFF
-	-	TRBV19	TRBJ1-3	TGTGCCAGTAGTATGCCGCCAGGGGCAGGAAACACCATATATTTT	CASSMPPGAGNTIYF
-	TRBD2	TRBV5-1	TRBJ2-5	TGCGCCAGCAGCATAGCGGGTTTCCAAGAGACCCAGTACTTC	CASSIAGFQETQYF
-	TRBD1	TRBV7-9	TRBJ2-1	TGTGCCACCAGGGGGCCTGGGGAGTACAATGAGCAGTTCTTC	CATRGPGEYNEQFF
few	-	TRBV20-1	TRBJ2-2	TGCAGTGCAAGACAGGCGTCGAACACCGGGGAGCTGTTTTTT	CSARQASNTGELFF
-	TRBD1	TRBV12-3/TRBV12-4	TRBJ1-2	TGTGCCAGCAGTCGGGACAGCTCTCATGGCTACACCTTC	CASSRDSSHGYTF
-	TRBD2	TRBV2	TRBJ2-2	TGTGCCAGCAAGCGGGAGGCGGCCGGGGAGCTGTTTTTT	CASKREAAGELFF
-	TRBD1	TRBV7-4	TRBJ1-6	TGTGCCAGCAGCTCAAAAGGGGAGGACAGGACTCATTCACCCCTCCACTTT	CASSSKGEDRTHSPLHF
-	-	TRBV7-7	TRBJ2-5	TGTGCCAGCAGCTCGGGGCCTTCCGTGGAGACCCAGTACTTC	CASSSGPSVETQYF
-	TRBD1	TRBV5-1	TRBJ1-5	TGCGCCAGCAGCACGACAGGGGCGAGCAATCAGCCCCAGCATTTT	CASSTTGASNQPQHF
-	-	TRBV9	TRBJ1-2	TGTGCCAGCAGCCACAGTGATAACTATGGCTACACCTTC	CASSHSDNYGYTF
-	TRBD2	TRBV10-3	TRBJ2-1	TGTGCCATCAGTGTACTAGCGGGGGAATACAATGAGCAGTTCTTC	CAISVLAGEYNEQFF
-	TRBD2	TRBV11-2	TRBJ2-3	TGTGCCAGCAGCCGCCGACTAGCGGGGCAGGCAGATACGCAGTATTTT	CASSRRLAGQADTQYF
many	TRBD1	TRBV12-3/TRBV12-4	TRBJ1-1	TGTGCCAGCAGCTTAACAGGGGGGAACACTGAAGCTTTCTTT	CASSLTGGNTEAFF
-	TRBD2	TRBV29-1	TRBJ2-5	TGCAGCGTTGATGGCTCACCGGGACTAGCAATACAAGAGACCCAGTACTTC	CSVDGSPGLAIQETQYF
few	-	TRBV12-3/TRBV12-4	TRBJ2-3	TGTGCCAGCAGTTCGCAGGCTACTACCCACACAGATACGCAGTATTTT	CASSSQATTHTDTQYF
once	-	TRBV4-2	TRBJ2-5	TGTGCCAGCAGCCAAGACAGTGGGGCCCAGTACTTC	CASSQDSGAQYF
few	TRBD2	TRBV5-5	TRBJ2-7	TGTGCCAGCAGCCTATACGGACTAGCGGGAGTCTACGAGCAGTACTTC	CASSLYGLAGVYEQYF
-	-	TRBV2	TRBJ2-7	TGTGCCAGCAGGACAGATCGCTACGAGCAGTACTTC	CASRTDRYEQYF
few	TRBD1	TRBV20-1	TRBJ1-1	TGCAGTGCTAGGGGTCAGGACAGGTTGGGCACTGAAGCTTTCTTT	CSARGQDRLGTEAFF
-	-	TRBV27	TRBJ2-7	TGTGCCAGCATGCCTAGCGATAGCTACGAGCAGTACTTC	CASMPSDSYEQYF
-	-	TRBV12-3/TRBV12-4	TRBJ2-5	TGTGCCAGCAGTTTAGTGACGGCGACCCAGTACTTC	CASSLVTATQYF
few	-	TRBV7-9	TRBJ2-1	TGTGCCAGCAGCGCTACTAGTAAGCATGAGCAGTTCTTC	CASSATSKHEQFF
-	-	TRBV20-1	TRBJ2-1	TGCAGTGCTACGGGCGGCCCCTACAATGAGCAGTTCTTC	CSATGGPYNEQFF
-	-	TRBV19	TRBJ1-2	TGTGCCAGTAGTATCAGGTCCTATGGCTACACCTTC	CASSIRSYGYTF
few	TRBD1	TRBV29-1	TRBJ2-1	TGCAGCGTTCTTAGGGACAGGGGGCTCAATGAGCAGTTCTTC	CSVLRDRGLNEQFF
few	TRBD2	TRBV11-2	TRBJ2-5	TGTGCCAGCAGCTTAGTGGTAGCGGGAGGGAAATTTTTGTACCAAGAGACCCAGTACTTC	CASSLVVAGGKFLYQETQYF
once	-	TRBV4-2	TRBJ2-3	TGTGCCAGCAGCCACGCCGGGACTAGCACAGATACGCAGTATTTT	CASSHAGTSTDTQYF
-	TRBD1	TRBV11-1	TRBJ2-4	TGTGCCAGCAGCTTGTGGTTCGGGACAGGCGATACCAAAAACATTCAGTACTTC	CASSLWFGTGDTKNIQYF
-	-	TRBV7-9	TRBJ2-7	TGTGCCAGCAGCTTAAGGGCCTCGGTAGGCGAGCAGTACTTC	CASSLRASVGEQYF
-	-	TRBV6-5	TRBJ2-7	TGTGCCAGCAGTTACGGGGCACAGGGCGCCTACGAGCAGTACTTC	CASSYGAQGAYEQYF
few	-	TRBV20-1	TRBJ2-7	TGCAGTGCTCGCAGGGATCCCTACTACGAGCAGTACTTC	CSARRDPYYEQYF
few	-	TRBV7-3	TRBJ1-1	TGTGCCAGCAGCTTAGTGGAGGACACTGAAGCTTTCTTT	CASSLVEDTEAFF
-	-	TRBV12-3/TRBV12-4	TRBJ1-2	TGTGCCAGCAGTTTCTCGGGGTCTGGCTACACCTTC	CASSFSGSGYTF
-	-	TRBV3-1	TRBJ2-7	TGTGCCAGCAGCCAAGCGGAAGAGCAGTACTTC	CASSQAEEQYF
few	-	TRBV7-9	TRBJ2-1	TGTGCCAGCAGCTTCACTGGGTGGTACGGTGAGCAGTTCTTC	CASSFTGWYGEQFF
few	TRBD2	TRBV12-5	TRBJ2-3	TGTGCTAGTGGAAGCGGGAGCACGCAGTATTTT	CASGSGSTQYF
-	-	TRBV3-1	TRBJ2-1	TGTGCCAGCAGCCATGGCGCGGGCACCCACGCGAATGAGCAGTTCTTC	CASSHGAGTHANEQFF
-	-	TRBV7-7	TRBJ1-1	TGTGCCAGCAGCTTCTCCACGGGGACTGAAGCTTTCTTT	CASSFSTGTEAFF
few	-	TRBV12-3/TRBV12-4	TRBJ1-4	TGTGCCAGCAGCCCAGGGGTAAGGGAAAAACTGTTTTTT	CASSPGVREKLFF
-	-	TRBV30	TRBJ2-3	TGTGCCTGGAGTGGCGCAGATACGCAGTATTTT	CAWSGADTQYF
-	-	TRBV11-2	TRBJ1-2	TGTGCCAGCAGCCGATTGATACCGACAGATCATCCATCGGGCTACACCTTC	CASSRLIPTDHPSGYTF
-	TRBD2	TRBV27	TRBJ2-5	TGTGCCAGCGCTTGGACTAGCGGGGGGACCCAGTACTTC	CASAWTSGGTQYF
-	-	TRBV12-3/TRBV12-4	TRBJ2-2	TGTGCCAGCAGTGCTTCGGGGACCGGGGAGCTGTTTTTT	CASSASGTGELFF
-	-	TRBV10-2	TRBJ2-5	TGCGCCAGCAGGCGGGGAGGACTCTTGACATTTGAGACCCAGTACTTC	CASRRGGLLTFETQYF
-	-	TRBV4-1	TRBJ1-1	TGCGCCAGCAGCCATGTAGCGGAGGTAACTGAAGCTTTCTTT	CASSHVAEVTEAFF
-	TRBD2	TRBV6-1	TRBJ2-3	TGTGCCAGCAGGGGGACTAGCGGCGGCACAGATACGCAGTATTTT	CASRGTSGGTDTQYF
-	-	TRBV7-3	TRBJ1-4	TGTGCCAGCAGCTTAACGGCGGGGGCGGGTGAAAAACTGTTTTTT	CASSLTAGAGEKLFF
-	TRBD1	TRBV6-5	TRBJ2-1	TGTGCCAGCAGTACAGGGGGGTGGGAGCAGTTCTTC	CASSTGGWEQFF
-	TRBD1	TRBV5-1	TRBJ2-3	TGCGCCAGCAGACCCGGACAGGGAGCAGATACGCAGTATTTT	CASRPGQGADTQYF
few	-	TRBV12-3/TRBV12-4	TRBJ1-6	TGTGCCAGCAGTTTCCCCCCTTCACCCCTCCACTTT	CASSFPPSPLHF
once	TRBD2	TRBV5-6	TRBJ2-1	TGTGCCAGCCGCATGATTAAGGGCGGGGGGTTGAAGCAGTTCTTC	CASRMIKGGGLKQFF
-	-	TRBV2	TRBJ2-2	TGTGCCAGCAATTTCCAGGGCACCGGGGAGCTGTTTTTT	CASNFQGTGELFF
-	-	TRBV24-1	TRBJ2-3	TGTGCCACCAGTGATTCTTTAGATACGCAGTATTTT	CATSDSLDTQYF
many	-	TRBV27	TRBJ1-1	TGTGCCAGCAGCCTAAGCAGGATGGCCCCTGAAGCTTTCTTT	CASSLSRMAPEAFF
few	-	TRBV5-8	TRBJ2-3	TGTGCCAGCAGCTTATTCGGGGCCACAGATACGCAGTATTTT	CASSLFGATDTQYF